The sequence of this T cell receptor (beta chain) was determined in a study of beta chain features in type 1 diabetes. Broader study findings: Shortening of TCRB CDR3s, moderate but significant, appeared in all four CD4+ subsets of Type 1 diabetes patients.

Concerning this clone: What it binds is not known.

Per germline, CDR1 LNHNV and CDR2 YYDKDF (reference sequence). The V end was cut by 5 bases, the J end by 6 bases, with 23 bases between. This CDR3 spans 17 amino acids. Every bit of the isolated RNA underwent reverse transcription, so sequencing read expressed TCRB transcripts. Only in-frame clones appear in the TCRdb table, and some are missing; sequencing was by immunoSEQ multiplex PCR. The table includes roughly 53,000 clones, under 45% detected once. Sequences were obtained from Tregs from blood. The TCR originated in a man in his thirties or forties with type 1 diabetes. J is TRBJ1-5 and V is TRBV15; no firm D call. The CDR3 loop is CATSPRGMVPGAQPQHF. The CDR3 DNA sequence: TGTGCCACCAGCCCCCGAGGAATGGTTCCGGGAGCTCAGCCCCAGCATTTT. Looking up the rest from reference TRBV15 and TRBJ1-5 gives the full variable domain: DAMVIQNPRYQVTQFGKPVTLSCSQTLNHNVMYWYQQKSSQAPKLLFHYYDKDFNNEADTPDNFQSRRPNTSFCFLDIRSPGLGDTAMYLCATSPRGMVPGAQPQHFGDGTRLSIL.